The clone carrying this T cell receptor (beta chain) turned up a few times. Its matching antigen is unknown. The data belong to a study of identical twins. General study findings and limits: Fewer insertions characterized abundant cord blood beta clonotypes, whereas memory repertoires showed none.

The CDR3 consists of 13 residues. Trimming left V 5 bases short and J 4 bases short, with 11 bases between. Germline lookup yields CDR1 SGHAT and CDR2 FQNNGV. A universal primer site came from template switching; cDNA carried unique molecular identifiers. TCRdb fed the 5' RACE reads into MiXCR, producing one record per CDR3 protein. There are 450,000 to 500,000 distinct CDR3 sequences in the sample; roughly an eighth occur only once, and more than 0.8% lies in the top ten. Another study also made use of these data, one on yellow fever vaccine responses in identical twins.

This receptor was obtained from a woman under 30 in good health. Sequencing was done on a sample of CD4+ T cells sorted from blood. This rearrangement joins TRBV11-2 to TRBJ2-5; no reliable D call. The CDR3 reads CASSPRRRETQYF. The CDR3, as DNA: TGTGCCAGCAGCCCGCGACGACGAGAGACCCAGTACTTC.